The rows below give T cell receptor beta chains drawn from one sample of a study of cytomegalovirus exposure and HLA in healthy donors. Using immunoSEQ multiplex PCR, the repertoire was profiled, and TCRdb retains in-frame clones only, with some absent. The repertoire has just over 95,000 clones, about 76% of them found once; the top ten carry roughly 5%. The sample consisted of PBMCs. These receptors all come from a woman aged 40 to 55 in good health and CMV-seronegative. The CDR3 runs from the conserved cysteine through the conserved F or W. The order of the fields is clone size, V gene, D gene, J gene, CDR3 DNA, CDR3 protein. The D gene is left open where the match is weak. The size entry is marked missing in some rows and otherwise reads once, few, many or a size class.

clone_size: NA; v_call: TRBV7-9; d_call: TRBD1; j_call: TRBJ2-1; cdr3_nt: TGTGCCAGCAGCCCGACAGGGGGCACCTACAATGAGCAGTTCTTC; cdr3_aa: CASSPTGGTYNEQFF
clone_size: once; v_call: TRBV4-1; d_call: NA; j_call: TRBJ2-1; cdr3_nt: TGCGCCAGCAGCCAAGAACGCGTGCAGTTCTTC; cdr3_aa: CASSQERVQFF
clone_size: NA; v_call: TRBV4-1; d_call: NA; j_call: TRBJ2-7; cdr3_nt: TGCGCCAGCAGCCAAGGGACAGCTTCGTCCTACGAGCAGTACTTC; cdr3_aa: CASSQGTASSYEQYF
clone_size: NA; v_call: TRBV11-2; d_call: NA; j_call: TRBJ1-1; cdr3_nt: TGTGCCAGCAGCCTCAAAAACAGGGTGGGCACTGAAGCTTTCTTT; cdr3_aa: CASSLKNRVGTEAFF
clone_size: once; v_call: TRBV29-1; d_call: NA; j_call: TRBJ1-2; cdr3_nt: TGCAGCGCCAGGCATAACTATGGCTACACCTTC; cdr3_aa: CSARHNYGYTF
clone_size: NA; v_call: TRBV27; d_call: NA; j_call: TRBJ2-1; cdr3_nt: TGTGCCAGCAGTTTATGGGCAGGGAATGAGCAGTTCTTC; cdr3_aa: CASSLWAGNEQFF
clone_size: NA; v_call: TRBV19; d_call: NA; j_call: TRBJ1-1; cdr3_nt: TGTGCCAGTAGTATGATGGACACCGTAACTGAAGCTTTCTTT; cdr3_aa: CASSMMDTVTEAFF
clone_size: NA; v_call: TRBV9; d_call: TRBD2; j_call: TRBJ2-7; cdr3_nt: TGTGCCAGCAGCACAAGCGGGACTAGCGTCTACGAGCAGTACTTC; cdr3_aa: CASSTSGTSVYEQYF
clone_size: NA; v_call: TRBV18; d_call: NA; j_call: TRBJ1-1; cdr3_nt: TGTGCCAGCTCACCGATCGCAGGCCTGAACACTGAAGCTTTCTTT; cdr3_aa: CASSPIAGLNTEAFF
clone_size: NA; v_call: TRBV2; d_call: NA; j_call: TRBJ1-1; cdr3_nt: TGTGCCAGGGGGGGGACAAGGAACACTGAAGCTTTCTTT; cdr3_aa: CARGGTRNTEAFF
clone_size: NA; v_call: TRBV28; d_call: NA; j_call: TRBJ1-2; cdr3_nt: TGTGCCAGCAGTCCCCCGACAGGAAACTATGGCTACACCTTC; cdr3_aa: CASSPPTGNYGYTF
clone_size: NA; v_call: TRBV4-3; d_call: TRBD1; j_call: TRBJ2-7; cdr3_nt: TGCGCCAGCAGCCAAGATCTCCTCCGGACAGGCGCTACCTACGAGCAGTACTTC; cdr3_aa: CASSQDLLRTGATYEQYF
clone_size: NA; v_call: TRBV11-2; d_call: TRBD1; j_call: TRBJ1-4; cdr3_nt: TGTGCCAGCACCTACGGAGGGGGCTGGGAAAAACTGTTTTTT; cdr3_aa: CASTYGGGWEKLFF
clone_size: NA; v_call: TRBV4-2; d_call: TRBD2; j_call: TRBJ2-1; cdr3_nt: TGTGCCAGCAGCCAAGTGGGGCTAGCGGGTTACAATGAGCAGTTCTTC; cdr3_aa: CASSQVGLAGYNEQFF
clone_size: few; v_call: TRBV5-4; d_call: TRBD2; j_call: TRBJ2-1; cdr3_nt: TGTGCCAGCAGCCCGAGCGGGGGGGCCAAGGATGAGCAGTTCTTC; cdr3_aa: CASSPSGGAKDEQFF
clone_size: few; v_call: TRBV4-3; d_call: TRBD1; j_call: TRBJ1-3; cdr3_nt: TGCGCCAGCAGCCAAGGACAGGGACTCTCTGGAAACACCATATATTTT; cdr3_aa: CASSQGQGLSGNTIYF
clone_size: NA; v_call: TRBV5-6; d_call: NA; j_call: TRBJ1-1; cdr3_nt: TGTGCCAGCAGCTTGGAGAGGACAGCGAACACTGAAGCTTTCTTT; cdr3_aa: CASSLERTANTEAFF
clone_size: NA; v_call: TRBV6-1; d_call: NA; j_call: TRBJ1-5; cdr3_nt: TGTGCCAGCAGTGAATTCGGGGGGAATCAGCCCCAGCATTTT; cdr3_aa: CASSEFGGNQPQHF
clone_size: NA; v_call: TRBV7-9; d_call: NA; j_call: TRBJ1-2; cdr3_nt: TGTGCCAGCAGCTTAGGAGCGTGGGACTCCAACTATGGCTACACCTTC; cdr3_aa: CASSLGAWDSNYGYTF
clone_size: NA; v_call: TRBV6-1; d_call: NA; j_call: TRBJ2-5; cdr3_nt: TGTGCCAGCAGAACCCTTGGGAGAGGCCAAGAGACCCAGTACTTC; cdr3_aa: CASRTLGRGQETQYF
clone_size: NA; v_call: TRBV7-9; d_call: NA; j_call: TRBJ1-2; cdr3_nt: TGTGCCAGCAGCTTAGCTTGGGGCAGGGTCGATGGCTACACCTTC; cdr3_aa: CASSLAWGRVDGYTF
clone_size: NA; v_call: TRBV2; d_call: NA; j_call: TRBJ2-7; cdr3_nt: TGTGCCAGCAGAAGGTGGACAGACTCCTACGAGCAGTACTTC; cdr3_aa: CASRRWTDSYEQYF
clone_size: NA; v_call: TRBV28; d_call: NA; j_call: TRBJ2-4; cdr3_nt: TGTGCCAGCAGCGACGGGGGTCTAGCCAAAAACATTCAGTACTTC; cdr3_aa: CASSDGGLAKNIQYF
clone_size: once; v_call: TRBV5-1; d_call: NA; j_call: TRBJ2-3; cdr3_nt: TGCGCCAGCAGCTGGGAAGTGACAGGGAGGACGGATACGCAGTATTTT; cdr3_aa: CASSWEVTGRTDTQYF
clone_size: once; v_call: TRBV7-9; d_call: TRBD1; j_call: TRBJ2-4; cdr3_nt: TGTGCCAGCAGCCGGACAGGGCTAGCCAAAAACATTCAGTACTTC; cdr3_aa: CASSRTGLAKNIQYF
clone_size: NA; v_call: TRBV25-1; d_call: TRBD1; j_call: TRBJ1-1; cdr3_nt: TGTGCCAGCAGTGAATTACGGACACCCGGGACAGAGAACACTGAAGCTTTCTTT; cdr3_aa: CASSELRTPGTENTEAFF
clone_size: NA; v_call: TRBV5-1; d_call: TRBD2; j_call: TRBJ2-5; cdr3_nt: TGCGCCAGCAGAACTAGCGGGGGGCGGGAGACCCAGTACTTC; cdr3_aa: CASRTSGGRETQYF
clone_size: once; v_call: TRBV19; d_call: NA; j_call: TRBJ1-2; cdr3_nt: TGTGCCAGTAGTATTAGTAAGAGCTTCTATGGCTACACCTTC; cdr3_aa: CASSISKSFYGYTF
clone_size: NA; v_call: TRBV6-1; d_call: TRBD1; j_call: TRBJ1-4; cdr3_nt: TGTGCCAGCAGTGACCCCCAGGGGGCTCCGGCTAATGAAAAACTGTTTTTT; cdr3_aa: CASSDPQGAPANEKLFF
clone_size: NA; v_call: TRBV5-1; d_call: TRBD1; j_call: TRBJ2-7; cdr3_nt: TGCGCCAGCAGCAACCGGGACAGGGCTTCCTACGAGCAGTACTTC; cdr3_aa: CASSNRDRASYEQYF